One sample yielded the 23 T cell receptor beta chains listed below, sequenced in a study of T cell responses to AZD1222 COVID-19 vaccine. Clones were sequenced by immunoSEQ multiplex PCR, and TCRdb holds only the in-frame ones, with some missing. The top ten hold 9% to 9.5% of the sample, which has approximately 130,000 clones, 70% to 90% seen once. The sample was peripheral blood, taken on day 0 of AZD1222 vaccination. The receptors stem from an adult in good health.

V usage is TRBV20-1 and J usage is TRBJ2-6; D ambiguous. The CDR3 length is 12 residues. V shed 6 bases and J shed 1 base, with 4 bases lying between them. Germline V gene data show CDR1 as DFQATT and CDR2 as SNEGSKA (reference sequence). DNA of the CDR3: TGCAGTGCAAGTTCTGGGGCCAACGTCCTGACTTTC. The encoded protein is CSASSGANVLTF.

The V gene is TRBV3-1 (or the pseudogene TRBV3-2), the J gene TRBJ1-1; no clear D gene. Germline values: CDR1 LGHDT, CDR2 YNNKEL (reference sequence). Trimming stripped 0 bases from V and 5 bases from J, with 7 bases between. CDR3 length equals 13 residues. The CDR3 DNA reads as TGTGCCAGCAGCCAAGATTTAAGGACTGAAGCTTTCTTT. Protein sequence: CASSQDLRTEAFF.

The CDR3 spells CASSLGGAGGINEQFF. CDR3 nucleotide sequence: TGTGCCAGCAGCTTGGGAGGAGCGGGGGGTATTAATGAGCAGTTCTTC. The genes are TRBV5-4 and TRBJ2-1; 9 bases agree with TRBD2. CDR3 length equals 16 residues. The V and J ends lost 0 bases and 7 bases, in that order; junction bases with no gene match: 8. Germline V gives CDR1 SGHNT, CDR2 YYREEE (reference sequence).

V usage is TRBV12-3 or TRBV12-4 and J usage is TRBJ1-1; D remains unclear. The CDR3 contains 13 residues. V was clipped by 7 bases and J by 8 bases, with 17 bases between them. The CDR3 region has the DNA TGTGCCAGCACCCGATGGGGTCTCCCAGAAGCTTTCTTT. It is translated as CASTRWGLPEAFF.

About this clone itself: A junction end diverges from the germline sequence, so it may reflect a read error. The rearrangement uses TRBV7-9 and TRBJ1-2; 9 nucleotides agree with TRBD1. Germline V gene sequence: CDR1 SEHNR, CDR2 FQNEAQ (reference sequence). The CDR3 contains 17 residues. This CDR3 is CASSPSPGQGPNYDYTF. For the CDR3, the DNA is TGTGCCAGCAGCCCATCCCCGGGACAGGGTCCTAACTATGACTACACCTTC.

The chain joins TRBV7-9 to TRBJ1-1; D remains unclear. Germline CDR1 is SEHNR and CDR2 is FQNEAQ (reference sequence). The CDR3 consists of 13 residues. V was shortened by 0 bases and J by 5 bases, with 7 bases between the two germline ends. The DNA for the CDR3 is TGTGCCAGCAGCTTAGCTGTCCGGACTGAAGCTTTCTTT. This sequence encodes CASSLAVRTEAFF.

V and J are TRBV7-8 and TRBJ2-3; possible D gene TRBD1, 5 bases. CDR3 length equals 13 residues. Germline CDR1 reads SGHVS; CDR2 reads FQNEAQ. V shed 2 bases and J shed 4 bases, with 7 bases lying between them. Here the CDR3 reads CASSLTGADTQYF. The CDR3 DNA reads TGTGCCAGCAGCTTAACAGGAGCAGATACGCAGTATTTT.

This clone has only a few counts. The V call is TRBV5-4, the J call TRBJ1-6, with 7 bases lining up with TRBD1. The CDR3 contains 13 residues. Germline CDR1 is SGHNT and CDR2 is YYREEE (reference sequence). V lost 5 bases, J lost 8 bases, and 4 bases stayed unmatched. This CDR3 reads CASSQTGDSPLHF. The CDR3, as DNA: TGTGCCAGCAGTCAAACAGGGGATTCACCCCTCCACTTT.

The V and J genes are TRBV7-2 and TRBJ2-2; D remains unclear. Germline CDR1 reads SGHTA; CDR2 reads FQGNSA. With 6 bases removed from V and 0 bases from J, the gap between germline ends came to 14 bases. This CDR3 spans 16 amino acids. The CDR3 DNA follows: TGTGCCAGCAGTTTCGTAGGGCCTGCGAACACCGGGGAGCTGTTTTTT. As protein: CASSFVGPANTGELFF.

The chain recombines TRBV21-1 with TRBJ1-5; the listed D gene, TRBD1, was not tested against the DNA. TRBV21-1 is marked as a pseudogene. The length of the CDR3 is 14 residues. The CDR3 DNA reads as TGTGCCAGCACCAACCGGGACAGGGGTCAGCCCCAGCATTTT. This translates into CASTNRDRGQPQHF.

V gene TRBV7-9 combines with J gene TRBJ1-5; TRBD1 aligns across 10 bases. Losses at the gene ends were 5 bases for V and 4 bases for J; bases not matched to a gene: 8. Germline loops: CDR1 SEHNR, CDR2 FQNEAQ (reference sequence). CDR3 length: 16 residues. In nucleotides, the CDR3 is TGTGCCAGCAGCCCTCCTGGACAGGGGGATAATCAGCCCCAGCATTTT. It codes for CASSPPGQGDNQPQHF.

The V call is TRBV7-3, the J call TRBJ2-7; perhaps TRBD2 as D (6 bases). The CDR3 consists of 13 residues. V dropped 5 bases and J dropped 3 bases, with 11 bases sitting between them. CDR1 and CDR2 from the germline V gene are SGHTA and FQGTGA. DNA of the CDR3: TGTGCCAGCAGCGCGGGGATAGGCTACGAGCAGTACTTC. It translates to CASSAGIGYEQYF.

J is TRBJ2-1 and V is TRBV6-1, with D possibly TRBD2 on 6 matching bases. Trimming took off 3 bases at V and 4 bases at J, with 13 bases between the two ends. CDR1 and CDR2 from the germline V gene are MNHNS and SASEGT. This CDR3 spans 15 amino acids. The CDR3 loop is CASSEPGEGYNEQFF. The CDR3 coding sequence is TGTGCCAGCAGTGAGCCGGGAGAAGGGTACAATGAGCAGTTCTTC.

The DNA for the CDR3 is TGTGCCAGCAGTTCGCACGGACAGCTGAGCTCCTACGAGCAGTACTTC. It is translated as CASSSHGQLSSYEQYF. This chain joins TRBV28 and TRBJ2-7; D possibly corresponds to TRBD1 (6 bases). CDR1 and CDR2 from the germline V gene are MDHEN and SYDVKM. Trimming left V 4 bases short and J 0 bases short, with 16 bases between. The CDR3 extends over 16 amino acids. Filled out from reference TRBV28 and TRBJ2-7, the complete variable domain reads DVKVTQSSRYLVKRTGEKVFLECVQDMDHENMFWYRQDPGLGLRLIYFSYDVKMKEKGDIPEGYSVSREKKERFSLILESASTNQTSMYLCASSSHGQLSSYEQYFGPGTRLTVT.

V is TRBV10-3 and J is TRBJ2-7; D ambiguous. The CDR3 has 16 residues. The germline gives CDR1 ENHRY, CDR2 SYGVKD. Trimming removed 0 bases at V and 0 bases at J, with 12 bases between. The DNA of the CDR3 is TGTGCCATCAGTGAGTCTGAGCGTACGAGCTCCTACGAGCAGTACTTC. Residues: CAISESERTSSYEQYF.

The chain carries TRBV5-1 and TRBJ2-5, with TRBD2 matching over 7 bases. The germline gives CDR1 SGHRS, CDR2 YFSETQ. This CDR3 contains 15 residues. The trim removed 3 bases at V and 3 bases at J, leaving 8 bases unmatched. This CDR3 reads CASSSLPRGEETQYF. In DNA, the CDR3 is TGCGCCAGCAGCTCGCTCCCTCGGGGGGAAGAGACCCAGTACTTC.

This clone has just a few counts. The V and J genes are TRBV7-8 and TRBJ1-1; D not resolved. The V end was cut by 1 base, the J end by 2 bases, with 8 bases between. The CDR3 loop spans 14 amino acids. Looked up from germline, CDR1 is SGHVS and CDR2 is FQNEAQ. The DNA of the CDR3 is TGTGCCAGCAGCTTAGTCGCAGGAAACACTGAAGCTTTCTTT. Translation gives CASSLVAGNTEAFF.

The chain recombines TRBV18 with TRBJ2-3; D assignment may be TRBD1 or TRBD2 (5 bases each). The CDR3 has 14 amino acids. The germline gives CDR1 KGHSH, CDR2 LQKENI. Trimming removed 3 bases from V and 3 bases from J, with 10 bases in between. CDR3: CASSPLEGTDTQYF. The CDR3 DNA reads as TGTGCCAGCTCACCTCTCGAGGGGACAGATACGCAGTATTTT.

The chain joins TRBV28 to TRBJ1-5, with TRBD1 identical over 10 bases. V shed 5 bases, J shed 4 bases, and the junction held 8 bases outside the gene matches. The CDR3 runs 16 residues. Germline-derived CDR1 and CDR2 are MDHEN and SYDVKM. The CDR3 DNA is TGTGCCAGCAGTCCCCATGGGACAGGGGTAAATCAGCCCCAGCATTTT. Translation: CASSPHGTGVNQPQHF.

The chain has TRBV27 and TRBJ1-3, with a weak D call TRBD1 (5 bases). The ends were cut back, 6 bases at V and 0 bases at J, with 12 bases in the middle. This CDR3 is 15 amino acids long. CDR1 and CDR2 from the germline V gene are MNHEY and SMNVEV (reference sequence). CDR3 DNA: TGTGCCAGCAGGCTTAGTGGGGGCTCTGGAAACACCATATATTTT. It translates to CASRLSGGSGNTIYF.

The chain is built from TRBV9 and TRBJ1-1; perhaps TRBD1 as D (6 bases). The CDR3 runs 17 residues. Germline values: CDR1 SGDLS, CDR2 YYNGEE. Trimming shortened V by 0 bases and J by 1 base, and 16 bases separated the two germline ends. The DNA of the CDR3 is TGTGCCAGCAGCGTAGGGCTGAGGGGGGAGACGAACACTGAAGCTTTCTTT. This encodes CASSVGLRGETNTEAFF.

V usage is TRBV7-6 and J usage is TRBJ2-6, with a tentative D call TRBD1 (6 bases). The CDR3 runs 15 residues. Trimming removed 5 bases at V and 1 base at J, with 9 bases between. CDR1 SGHVS and CDR2 FNYEAQ come from the germline V gene. This chain's CDR3 is CASSDQGSGANVLTF. The CDR3 bases are TGTGCCAGCAGCGATCAGGGGTCTGGGGCCAACGTCCTGACTTTC.

The chain combines TRBV18 with TRBJ2-2, with D unclear. The V gene's germline CDR1 is KGHSH and CDR2 LQKENI. The CDR3 has 13 amino acids. With 3 bases removed from V and 0 bases from J, the gap between germline ends came to 2 bases. DNA of the CDR3: TGTGCCAGCTCACCGGCGAACACCGGGGAGCTGTTTTTT. It yields the protein CASSPANTGELFF.